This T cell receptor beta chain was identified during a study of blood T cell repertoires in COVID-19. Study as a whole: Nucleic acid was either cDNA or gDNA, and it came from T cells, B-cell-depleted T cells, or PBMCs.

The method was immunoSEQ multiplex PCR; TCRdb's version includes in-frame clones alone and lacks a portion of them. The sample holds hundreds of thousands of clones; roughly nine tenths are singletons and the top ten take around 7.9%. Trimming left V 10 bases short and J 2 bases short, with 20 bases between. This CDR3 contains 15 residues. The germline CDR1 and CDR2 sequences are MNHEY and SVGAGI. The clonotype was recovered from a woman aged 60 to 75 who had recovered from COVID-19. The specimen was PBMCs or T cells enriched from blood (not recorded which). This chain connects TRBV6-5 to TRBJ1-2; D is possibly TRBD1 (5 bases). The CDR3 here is CATTANRGGNYGYTF. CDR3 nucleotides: TGTGCCACTACCGCGAATCGGGGGGGAAACTATGGCTACACCTTC.